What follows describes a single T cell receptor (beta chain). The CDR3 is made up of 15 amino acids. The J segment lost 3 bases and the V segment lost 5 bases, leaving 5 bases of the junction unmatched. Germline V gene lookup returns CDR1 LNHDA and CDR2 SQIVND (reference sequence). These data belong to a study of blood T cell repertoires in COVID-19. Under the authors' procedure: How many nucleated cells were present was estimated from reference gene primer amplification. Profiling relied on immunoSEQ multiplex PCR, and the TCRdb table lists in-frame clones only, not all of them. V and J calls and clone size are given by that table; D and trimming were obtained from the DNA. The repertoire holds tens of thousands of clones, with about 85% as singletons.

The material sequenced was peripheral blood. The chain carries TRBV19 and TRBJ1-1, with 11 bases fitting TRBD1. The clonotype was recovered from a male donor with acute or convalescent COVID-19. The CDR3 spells CASSDGQGADTEAFF. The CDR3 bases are TGTGCCAGTAGTGACGGACAGGGGGCGGACACTGAAGCTTTCTTT.